This T cell receptor (beta chain) was profiled in a study of cytomegalovirus exposure and HLA in healthy donors. Points from the study as a whole: Later on, an analysis showed TCR association rates differing by HLA locus, with DRB1 the most and HLA-C the fewest. The likely origin of a cluster of highly shared sequence variants was a sequencing artifact. Many donors shared some public TCRs, even though most TCR sequences were rare.

Germline lookup yields CDR1 MNHEY and CDR2 SMNVEV (reference sequence). There are 16 residues in the CDR3. V was clipped by 5 bases and J by 4 bases; unmatched bases: 6. The PCR employed 60 Vbeta primers together with 13 Jbeta primers. Libraries were prepared by immunoSEQ multiplex PCR; TCRdb keeps only in-frame clonotypes and omits some of them. The sample lists 150,000 to 180,000 clones; 75% to 85% were seen once. This clone was picked up a small number of times. Antigen unknown. Donors showed nominal health when sampled, although they likely had unrecorded immune exposures. The chain recombines TRBV27 with TRBJ1-3, with TRBD1 matching over 12 bases. Sequencing was carried out using PBMCs. The sequence came from a woman aged 35 to 49 in good health and CMV-seropositive. Here the CDR3 reads CASSPAGTGGGNTIYF. The CDR3 DNA reads as TGTGCCAGCAGTCCGGCCGGGACAGGGGGCGGAAACACCATATATTTT.